Presented here are 10 T cell receptor beta chains from one specimen sequenced in a study of T cells in Graves' hyperthyroidism and ophthalmopathy (dated 2019 in TCRdb). Library creation used multiplex PCR. The sequencer was an Illumina HiSeq 2000. Amplification of TCR beta CDR3 regions was carried out from RNA transcripts. The TCR CDR3 was subjected to a first round of RT-PCR using the HTBI primer set and the Qiagen OneStep RT-PCR kit. The public reads were reprocessed in TCRdb via fastp at Q25 and MiXCR, keeping in-frame beta chains. Here each entry gathers all rows of one CDR3 protein and keeps the most common genes and DNA. Within this sample are 300,000 to 400,000 distinct CDR3 sequences, with about 18% of them counted one time only. The biggest ten clones account for 40% of the sample. The sample comprised blood. The source is a man between 18 and 35 years old with Graves' ophthalmopathy.

This chain joins TRBV7-8 and TRBJ2-3, with TRBD2 identical over 7 bases. The CDR3 has 13 residues. The V and J ends lost 8 bases and 2 bases, in that order; junction bases with no gene match: 4. Germline V gives CDR1 SGHVS, CDR2 FQNEAQ. The CDR3 nucleotides are TGTGCCAGCGCCGGGACTATCACAGATACGCAGTATTTT. Its protein is CASAGTITDTQYF.

This clonotype was counted ten times or more. This chain links TRBV3-1 with TRBJ2-7; tentatively, D is TRBD2 (6 bases). CDR1 is LGHDT, CDR2 YNNKEL, per germline (reference sequence). The CDR3 covers 13 residues. The V end was cut by 1 base, the J end by 6 bases, with 10 bases between. CDR3: CASSQARGIEQYF. The CDR3, as DNA: TGTGCCAGCAGCCAAGCGCGGGGAATCGAGCAGTACTTC.

The table lists this clonotype with many counts. The chain combines TRBV7-3 with TRBJ2-3; 10 nucleotides align to TRBD2. CDR3 length: 15 residues. With 5 bases clipped from V and 2 bases from J, the junction kept 4 bases outside the gene matches. Per germline, CDR1 SGHTA and CDR2 FQGTGA. The CDR3 sequence: CASSQSGGDTDTQYF. CDR3 DNA sequence: TGTGCCAGCAGCCAAAGCGGGGGGGACACAGATACGCAGTATTTT.

This clonotype was seen ten or more times. The V call is TRBV15, the J call TRBJ2-7; the D gene is possibly TRBD1 (5 bases). Trimming removed 0 bases at V and 3 bases at J, with 9 bases between. CDR3 length: 14 residues. Germline-derived CDR1 and CDR2 are LNHNV and YYDKDF (reference sequence). The CDR3 DNA follows: TGTGCCACCAGCAGAGATAAGGGGAACTACGAGCAGTACTTC. Protein product: CATSRDKGNYEQYF.

This clonotype showed up many times. For the CDR3, the DNA is TGTGCCAGCAGGCACAGAGCTAACTATGGCTACACCTTC. Amino acid sequence: CASRHRANYGYTF. V usage is TRBV12-3 or TRBV12-4 and J usage is TRBJ1-2, with D unclear. With 6 bases removed from V and 0 bases from J, the gap between germline ends came to 8 bases. This CDR3 is built from 13 residues.

This rearrangement joins TRBV9 to TRBJ1-6; no clear D. Germline CDR1 is SGDLS and CDR2 is YYNGEE. Trimming removed 2 bases from V and 7 bases from J, with 7 bases in between. This CDR3 is 13 amino acids long. Written as DNA, the CDR3 is TGTGCCAGCAGCGTTAGTGACAATTCACCCCTCCACTTT. This encodes CASSVSDNSPLHF.

This clonotype was observed a handful of times. This chain links TRBV24-1 with TRBJ1-2, with TRBD1 identical over 7 bases. V lost 4 bases, J lost 7 bases, and 8 bases stayed unmatched. In germline, CDR1 is KGHDR, CDR2 SFDVKD. This CDR3 spans 14 amino acids. The CDR3 sequence: CATSEAGQAGGYTF. Here the CDR3 DNA reads TGTGCCACCAGTGAGGCCGGACAGGCAGGTGGCTACACCTTC.

This clonotype was seen only a few times. The rearrangement uses TRBV5-1 and TRBJ2-7, with 8 bases lining up with TRBD1. Germline V gene lookup returns CDR1 SGHRS and CDR2 YFSETQ. Trimming cost V 3 bases and J 5 bases; bases outside gene matches: 7. There are 14 residues in the CDR3. The CDR3 here is CASSWMTGVNEQYF. The CDR3 DNA sequence: TGCGCCAGCAGCTGGATGACAGGGGTGAACGAGCAGTACTTC.

This clonotype was counted a single time. This sequence may be a read error, since a much larger clone differs from it by one base. CDR3 loop: CASSENPEEDTEAFF. The CDR3, as DNA: TGTGCCAGCAGTGAAAACCCCGAGGAGGACACTGAAGCTTTCTTT. V usage is TRBV12-3 or TRBV12-4 and J usage is TRBJ1-1; D gene uncertain. The V and J ends lost 5 bases and 3 bases respectively, with 16 bases between them. This CDR3 has 15 amino acids.

The gene calls are TRBV4-2 and TRBJ1-1; D is ambiguous. The V and J ends lost 1 base and 12 bases respectively, with 12 bases between them. This CDR3 is built from 12 residues. Germline lookup yields CDR1 LGHNA and CDR2 YNFKEQ. The CDR3 bases are TGTGCCAGCAGCCAAGGTTATCGCGGAACTTTCTTT. Amino acid sequence: CASSQGYRGTFF.